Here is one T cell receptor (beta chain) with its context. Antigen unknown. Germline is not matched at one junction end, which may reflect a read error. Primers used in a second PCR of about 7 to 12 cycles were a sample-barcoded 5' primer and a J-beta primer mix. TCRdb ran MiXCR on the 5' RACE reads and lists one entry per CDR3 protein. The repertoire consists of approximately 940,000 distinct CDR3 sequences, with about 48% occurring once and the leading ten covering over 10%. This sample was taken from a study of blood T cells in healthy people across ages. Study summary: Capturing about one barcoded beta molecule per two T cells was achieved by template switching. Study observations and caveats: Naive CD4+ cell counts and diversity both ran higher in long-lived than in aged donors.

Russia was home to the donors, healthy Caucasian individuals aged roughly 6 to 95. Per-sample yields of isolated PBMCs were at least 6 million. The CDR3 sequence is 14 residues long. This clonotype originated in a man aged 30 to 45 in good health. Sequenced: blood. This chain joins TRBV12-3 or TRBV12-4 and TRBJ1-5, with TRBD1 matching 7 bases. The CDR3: CASRDGDSNRPQHF. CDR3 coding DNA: TGTGCCAGCCGGGACGGGGACAGCAATCGGCCCCAGCATTTT.